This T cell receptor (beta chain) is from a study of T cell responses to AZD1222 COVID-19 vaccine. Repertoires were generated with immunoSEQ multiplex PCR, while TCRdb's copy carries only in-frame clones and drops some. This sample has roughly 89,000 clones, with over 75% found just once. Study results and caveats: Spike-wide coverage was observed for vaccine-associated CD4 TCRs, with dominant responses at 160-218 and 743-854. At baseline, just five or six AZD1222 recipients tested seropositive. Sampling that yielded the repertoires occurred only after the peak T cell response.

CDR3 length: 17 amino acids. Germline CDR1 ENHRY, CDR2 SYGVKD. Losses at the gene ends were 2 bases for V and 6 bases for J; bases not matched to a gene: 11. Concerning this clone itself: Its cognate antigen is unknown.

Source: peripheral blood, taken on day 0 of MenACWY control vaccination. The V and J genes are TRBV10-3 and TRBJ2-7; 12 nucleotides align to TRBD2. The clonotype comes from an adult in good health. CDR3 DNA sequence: TGTGCCATCAGTGAGGCACTTCGACTAGCGGGAGACGGCGAGCAGTACTTC. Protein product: CAISEALRLAGDGEQYF.